Given below is one TCR beta chain in context. Its specific antigen is unknown. Five or six healthy donors provided peripheral blood as normal controls. Receptors were amplified or captured by bulk RNA-seq. The TruSeq Stranded RNA sample prep kit was used to generate libraries of poly-A-enriched mRNA from an input of about 0.98 ug total RNA. Paired-end sequencing was carried out on a HiSeq 2500, and each sample was sequenced in triplicate. RNA-seq read length was 125 nucleotides per mate. Per the original workflow: Reads were trimmed and aligned to hg38 using STAR v2.7, and quality control was performed with FASTQC, RSeQC and multiqc. Salmon 0.14.1 was used to quantify gene expression levels as transcripts per million (TPM). The results of principal component analysis suggested that neither trial, library batch, sequencing batch, treatment regimen nor sex drove the transcriptomic profiles. Reprocessed by TCRdb, the reads give a single entry per CDR3 protein sequence, without DNA. What appears here as the V and J calls and clone size reflects TCRdb's work, not the paper's. The sample table records under 400 distinct CDR3 sequences; about 98% of these occur just once. The top ten clonotypes cover roughly 6.1% of the sample.

The data derive from a study of alternative splicing in chronic myeloid leukemia remission (dated by TCRdb to about 2020). Regarding the study in general: RNA sequencing was used to profile peripheral blood taken from chronic-phase CML patients both at diagnosis and at remission, and those profiles were then compared against healthy donors. Median ages of 54 years at diagnosis, about 59 at remission and about 34 for healthy controls were recorded. In terms of female/male counts, the diagnosis samples were 11/5, the remission samples were 8/3 and the controls were 2/4. For diagnosis, remission and control samples alike, total RNA was extracted from peripheral blood mononuclear cells using Trizol. What the authors observed across the whole study: Blood cell composition differed strongly depending on the timepoint, moving from an enrichment of myeloid progenitors at diagnosis to an enrichment of mature lymphoid cells at remission. At remission, blood cell composition had been reconfigured so that it resembled normal controls enriched in lymphoid cells.

CDR1 LGHNA and CDR2 YSLEER are derived from the germline V gene. CDR3 length: 15 amino acids, cysteine to phenylalanine. The record lacks a DNA sequence. Sequenced: PBMCs. The sequence derives from a person aged 25 to 49 in good health. The chain links TRBV4-3 with TRBJ2-3. CDR3 protein: CASSQEPASTDTQYF.